A single sample is the source of the 28 T cell receptor beta chains below, sequenced in a study of cytomegalovirus exposure and HLA in healthy donors. Profiled with immunoSEQ multiplex PCR; TCRdb holds only in-frame clones, not every one. Altogether roughly 120,000 clones are present, about nine tenths being singletons, with the ten largest covering around 1.9%. Specimen: PBMCs. The receptors come from a young woman in good health and CMV-seronegative.

The chain has TRBV5-1 and TRBJ2-7; TRBD1 agrees at 11 bases. The CDR3 runs to 19 residues. The junction had 15 bases not matched to a gene; V was cut back by 2 bases and J by 2 bases. Germline CDR1 is SGHRS and CDR2 is YFSETQ. CDR3 residues: CASSFTWTGGTASTYEQYF. DNA of the CDR3: TGCGCCAGCAGCTTCACCTGGACAGGGGGCACCGCCTCAACCTACGAGCAGTACTTC. The full variable domain, rest sourced from reference TRBV5-1 and TRBJ2-7, is KAGVTQTPRYLIKTRGQQVTLSCSPISGHRSVSWYQQTPGQGLQFLFEYFSETQRNKGNFPGRFSGRQFSNSRSEMNVSTLELGDSALYLCASSFTWTGGTASTYEQYFGPGTRLTVT.

The CDR3 reads CASSFSGGLGKLFF. The DNA for the CDR3 is TGTGCCAGCAGTTTTTCAGGGGGCCTTGGAAAACTGTTTTTT. The chain joins TRBV27 to TRBJ1-4; 8 bases agree with TRBD1. Trimming removed 3 bases from V and 10 bases from J; junction bases left unmatched: 7. The CDR3 is 14 amino acids. Germline CDR1 and CDR2: MNHEY and SMNVEV (reference sequence).

The chain carries TRBV19 and TRBJ2-2; 7 bases map to TRBD1. This CDR3 has 15 amino acids. V lost 3 bases to trimming and J lost 4 bases; unmatched junction nucleotides: 5. Germline loops: CDR1 LNHDA, CDR2 SQIVND (reference sequence). This CDR3 is CASSIGDSLTGELFF. The CDR3 coding sequence is TGTGCCAGTAGTATCGGGGACAGCCTCACCGGGGAGCTGTTTTTT. The full variable domain, rest sourced from reference TRBV19 and TRBJ2-2, is DGGITQSPKYLFRKEGQNVTLSCEQNLNHDAMYWYRQDPGQGLRLIYYSQIVNDFQKGDIAEGYSVSREKKESFPLTVTSAQKNPTAFYLCASSIGDSLTGELFFGEGSRLTVL.

The J gene is TRBJ2-1, the V gene TRBV14; TRBD1 matches at 8 bases. The CDR3 totals 15 residues. Germline V CDR1 and CDR2: SGHDN, FVKESK. The ends lost 2 bases at V and 6 bases at J; junction bases unmatched: 6. This CDR3 is CASSQIYDRGNEQFF. DNA for the CDR3: TGTGCCAGCAGCCAAATATACGACAGGGGCAATGAGCAGTTCTTC.

The chain recombines TRBV13 with TRBJ1-1, with D possibly matching TRBD1 (6 bases). The CDR3 covers 14 residues. Germline assignment: CDR1 PRHDT and CDR2 FYEKMQ (reference sequence). V was pared by 10 bases and J by 1 base, with 16 bases between. The CDR3 region is CANYRARSNTEAFF. The CDR3 nucleotides read TGTGCCAACTACAGGGCCCGGTCGAACACTGAAGCTTTCTTT. The full variable domain, completed using reference TRBV13 and TRBJ1-1, is AAGVIQSPRHLIKEKRETATLKCYPIPRHDTVYWYQQGPGQDPQFLISFYEKMQSDKGSIPDRFSAQQFSDYHSELNMSSLELGDSALYFCANYRARSNTEAFFGQGTRLTVV.

V gene TRBV19 combines with J gene TRBJ1-5; D is undetermined. Trimming took 2 bases from V and 7 from J, leaving 12 bases between them. The germline V gene encodes CDR1 LNHDA and CDR2 SQIVND (reference sequence). CDR3 length: 14 residues. CDR3 in amino acids: CASSITGGNQPQHF. Here the CDR3 DNA reads TGTGCCAGTAGTATAACCGGAGGGAACCAGCCCCAGCATTTT.

V usage is TRBV5-1 and J usage is TRBJ2-5, with TRBD2 matching 10 bases. The V and J ends lost 3 bases and 4 bases, in that order; junction bases with no gene match: 6. CDR3 length equals 15 residues. CDR1 is SGHRS, CDR2 YFSETQ, per germline. The CDR3 region is CASSSSGGAPETQYF. DNA of the CDR3: TGCGCCAGCAGCTCCAGCGGGGGGGCCCCAGAGACCCAGTACTTC.

The J gene is TRBJ1-5, the V gene TRBV18; 8 bases are shared with TRBD1. The CDR3 is 15 amino acids. The germline V gene encodes CDR1 KGHSH and CDR2 LQKENI. With V trimmed by 0 bases and J by 4 bases, 2 bases remained unmatched. CDR3 protein: CASSPPGDRNQPQHF. The CDR3 nucleotides are TGTGCCAGCTCACCACCGGGGGACAGGAATCAGCCCCAGCATTTT.

The gene calls are TRBV4-1 and TRBJ1-2, with D uncertain. The CDR3 has 13 residues. Germline loops: CDR1 MGHRA, CDR2 YSYEKL. V lost 0 bases to trimming and J lost 7 bases, with 9 bases between them. CDR3 region: CASSQESAGGYTF. The CDR3 region has the DNA TGCGCCAGCAGCCAAGAGTCCGCGGGTGGCTACACCTTC.

This clone was counted a single time. The chain joins TRBV7-2 to TRBJ2-5; D ambiguous. Per germline, CDR1 SGHTA and CDR2 FQGNSA. CDR3 length: 12 residues. The V end lost 4 bases, the J end lost 5 bases, and 8 bases lay between the germline ends. The CDR3 spells CASSSTRETQYF. CDR3 sequence (DNA): TGTGCCAGCAGCTCCACTCGGGAGACCCAGTACTTC.

The chain has TRBV5-1 and TRBJ2-3, with 9 bases aligning to TRBD2. Germline V gene sequence: CDR1 SGHRS, CDR2 YFSETQ. This CDR3 has 15 amino acids. V lost 0 bases, J lost 5 bases, and 4 bases stayed unmatched. CDR3 sequence (DNA): TGCGCCAGCAGCTTGGACCCTAGCGGGATAGATACGCAGTATTTT. It yields the protein CASSLDPSGIDTQYF.

The V gene is TRBV5-4, the J gene TRBJ2-1; D is possibly TRBD2 (6 bases). This CDR3 has 13 amino acids. Trimming cost V 4 bases and J 7 bases, with 12 bases left between them. From germline, CDR1 is SGHNT and CDR2 YYREEE (reference sequence). The CDR3 bases are TGTGCCAGCAGCCCCTGGACTACGAATGAGCAGTTCTTC. It yields the protein CASSPWTTNEQFF.

The chain couples TRBV7-2 to TRBJ2-2; perhaps TRBD1 as D (5 bases). The CDR3 has 15 residues. V lost 1 base to trimming and J lost 5 bases, with 11 bases between them. CDR1 and CDR2 (germline): SGHTA, FQGNSA. CDR3 sequence (DNA): TGTGCCAGCAGCTTAGTAAGGGGTGGGACCGGGGAGCTGTTTTTT. Translating gives CASSLVRGGTGELFF.

The chain employs TRBV7-6 and TRBJ2-6; tentative D call: TRBD2 (6 bases). The germline V gene has CDR1 SGHVS and CDR2 FNYEAQ. The CDR3 has 18 amino acids. Trimming removed 1 base at V and 4 bases at J, with 17 bases between. CDR3 protein: CASSLVGGPPGGANVLTF. The DNA of the CDR3 is TGTGCCAGCAGCTTAGTCGGGGGACCCCCAGGGGGGGCCAACGTCCTGACTTTC.

The chain carries TRBV6-1 and TRBJ1-1; tentatively, D is TRBD1 (6 bases). CDR1 is MNHNS and CDR2 is SASEGT in the germline V gene. The CDR3 runs 14 residues. The V gene lost 8 bases and the J gene lost 4 bases, with 17 bases spanning the gap. The CDR3 protein is CASARNRESTEAFF. The CDR3 DNA reads TGTGCCAGCGCCCGTAACAGGGAGAGCACTGAAGCTTTCTTT.

The chain employs TRBV5-1 and TRBJ1-4; 7 positions agree with TRBD1. The V gene end was trimmed by 3 bases and the J gene end by 0 bases; junction bases not matched to a gene: 2. Germline V CDR1 and CDR2: SGHRS, YFSETQ. The CDR3 is made up of 15 amino acids. CDR3: CASSSGTATNEKLFF. CDR3 sequence (DNA): TGCGCCAGCAGCTCAGGGACAGCAACTAATGAAAAACTGTTTTTT.

The chain has TRBV11-2 and TRBJ2-1, with 8 bases that match TRBD1. The CDR3 is 15 amino acids. CDR1 is SGHAT, CDR2 FQNNGV, per germline. Trimming removed 1 base from V and 7 bases from J; junction bases left unmatched: 6. The CDR3 DNA reads as TGTGCCAGCAGCTTAGTCCAGGGGGCAGGGAATGAGCAGTTCTTC. This gives the protein CASSLVQGAGNEQFF.

This chain uses TRBV27 with TRBJ1-6; possible D gene TRBD1, 5 bases. The CDR3 runs to 14 residues. Germline-derived CDR1 and CDR2 are MNHEY and SMNVEV (reference sequence). Trimming removed 1 base at V and 10 bases at J, with 11 bases between. The chain's CDR3 is CASSLLPGQSPLHF. In DNA, the CDR3 is TGTGCCAGCAGTTTATTGCCAGGGCAATCACCCCTCCACTTT.

This chain joins TRBV2 and TRBJ2-1; D might be TRBD1 (6 bases). Germline-derived CDR1 and CDR2 are SNHLY and FYNNEI. The V end lost 7 bases, the J end lost 8 bases, and 9 bases lay between the germline ends. This CDR3 has 11 residues. CDR3 nucleotides: TGTGCCAGCAACAGGGACCATGAGCAGTTCTTC. Residues: CASNRDHEQFF.

The count of this clone is one. The rearrangement links TRBV4-3 to TRBJ1-4; D possibly corresponds to TRBD1 (6 bases). The CDR3 runs 15 residues. CDR1 and CDR2 (germline): LGHNA, YSLEER. Deletions cut 0 bases from V and 5 bases from J, with 10 bases between. CDR3 sequence reads: CASSQDPGVNEKLFF. The CDR3 bases are TGCGCCAGCAGCCAAGATCCAGGGGTCAATGAAAAACTGTTTTTT.

This chain connects TRBV25-1 to TRBJ2-1, with TRBD2 matching 7 bases. CDR1 MGHDK and CDR2 SYGVNS come from the germline V gene. V shed 2 bases, J shed 7 bases, and the junction held 8 bases outside the gene matches. The CDR3 consists of 15 residues. CDR3 nucleotide sequence: TGTGCCAGCAGTGAAATCGGCGGGGGATATAATGAGCAGTTCTTC. Protein: CASSEIGGGYNEQFF.

The rearrangement joins TRBV9 to TRBJ2-1; D is possibly TRBD2 (6 bases). The CDR3 sequence is 14 residues long. The germline V gene has CDR1 SGDLS and CDR2 YYNGEE. V lost 2 bases and J 10 bases, leaving 16 bases between the germline ends. In nucleotides, the CDR3 is TGTGCCAGCAGCGTCCGGGGCCGTGGAGGGGAGCAGTTCTTC. Its protein is CASSVRGRGGEQFF.

CDR3 bases: TGTGCCAGCAGTTTATTTAATCCTGGGTACGCGACAGAATCTTATGGCTACACCTTC. Translation gives CASSLFNPGYATESYGYTF. The chain joins TRBV28 to TRBJ1-2; perhaps TRBD1 as D (5 bases). CDR1 MDHEN and CDR2 SYDVKM come from the germline V gene. The CDR3 extends over 19 amino acids. V gave up 1 base and J gave up 5 bases, with 26 bases separating them.

A few counts support this clone. This chain uses TRBV7-2 with TRBJ1-1; 7 positions agree with TRBD1. The ends lost 4 bases at V and 1 base at J; junction bases unmatched: 3. The length of the CDR3 is 14 residues. Germline V gene sequence: CDR1 SGHTA, CDR2 FQGNSA. The DNA for the CDR3 is TGTGCCAGCAGCTACGACAGGGCGAACACTGAAGCTTTCTTT. Residues: CASSYDRANTEAFF.

This sequence joins TRBV2 and TRBJ2-3, with 7 bases aligning to TRBD2. Germline CDR1 is SNHLY and CDR2 is FYNNEI. The CDR3 loop spans 15 amino acids. V shed 0 bases, J shed 3 bases, and the junction held 3 bases outside the gene matches. CDR3 sequence: CASSEAGLGTDTQYF. The CDR3 DNA reads as TGTGCCAGCAGTGAAGCTGGACTAGGAACAGATACGCAGTATTTT.

The V and J genes are TRBV29-1 and TRBJ2-3; 8 bases are shared with TRBD2. Germline-derived CDR1 and CDR2 are SQVTM and ANQGSEA. This CDR3 is built from 17 residues. Trimming at V came to 7 bases and at J to 6 bases, leaving 21 bases not matched to a gene. The CDR3 protein is CSAIRIAGSMGVDTQYF. The CDR3, as DNA: TGCAGCGCCATCCGAATAGCGGGATCAATGGGGGTGGATACGCAGTATTTT.

The chain joins TRBV27 to TRBJ1-5, with TRBD1 as a possible D gene (5 bases). V was shortened by 2 bases and J by 1 base, with 18 bases between the two germline ends. Germline-derived CDR1 and CDR2 are MNHEY and SMNVEV (reference sequence). This CDR3 comprises 18 residues. For the CDR3, the DNA is TGTGCCAGCAGTTTAATCCCAGGGAGGGGAGGAAGCAATCAGCCCCAGCATTTT. Residues: CASSLIPGRGGSNQPQHF.

The chain links TRBV4-3 to TRBJ2-5; 12 bases align to TRBD2. CDR1 is LGHNA, CDR2 YSLEER, per germline. V shed 1 base, J shed 2 bases, and the junction held 2 bases outside the gene matches. The CDR3 is made up of 16 amino acids. As DNA, the CDR3 is TGCGCCAGCAGCCAAGCTAGCGGGGGGGAACAAGAGACCCAGTACTTC. Translation: CASSQASGGEQETQYF.